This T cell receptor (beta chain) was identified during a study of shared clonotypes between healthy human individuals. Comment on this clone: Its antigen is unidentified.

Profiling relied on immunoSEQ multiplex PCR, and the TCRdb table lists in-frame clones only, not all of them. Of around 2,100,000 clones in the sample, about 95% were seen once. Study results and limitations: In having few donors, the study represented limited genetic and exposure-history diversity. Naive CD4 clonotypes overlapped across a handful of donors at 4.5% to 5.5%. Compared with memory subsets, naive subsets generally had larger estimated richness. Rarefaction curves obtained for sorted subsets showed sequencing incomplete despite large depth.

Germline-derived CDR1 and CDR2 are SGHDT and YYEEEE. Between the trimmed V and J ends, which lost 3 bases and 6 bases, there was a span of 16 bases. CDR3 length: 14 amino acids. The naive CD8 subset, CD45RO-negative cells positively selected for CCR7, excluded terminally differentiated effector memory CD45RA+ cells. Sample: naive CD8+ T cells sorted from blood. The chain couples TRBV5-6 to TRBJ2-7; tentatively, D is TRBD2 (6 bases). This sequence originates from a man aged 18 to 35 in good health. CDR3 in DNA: TGTGCCAGCAGCTGGGGAGTGGGACTCTTCGAGCAGTACTTC. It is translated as CASSWGVGLFEQYF.